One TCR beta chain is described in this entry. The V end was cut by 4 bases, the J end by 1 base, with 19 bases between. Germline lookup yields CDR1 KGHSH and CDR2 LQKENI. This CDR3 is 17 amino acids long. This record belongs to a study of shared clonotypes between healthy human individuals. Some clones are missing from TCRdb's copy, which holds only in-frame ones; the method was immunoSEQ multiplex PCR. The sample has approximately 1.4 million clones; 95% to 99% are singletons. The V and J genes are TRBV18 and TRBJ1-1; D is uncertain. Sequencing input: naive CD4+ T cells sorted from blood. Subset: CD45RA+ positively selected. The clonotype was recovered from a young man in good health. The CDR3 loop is CASSQKGSWVKNTEAFF. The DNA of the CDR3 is TGTGCCAGCTCACAGAAGGGTAGTTGGGTAAAGAACACTGAAGCTTTCTTT.